The source of this T cell receptor (beta chain) is a study of beta chain features in type 1 diabetes (dated by TCRdb to the late 2010s). About the investigation overall: Mean age, gender distribution, total cell number and subset yield were not different between patients and healthy donors. A total of around 110,000,000 sorted cells were examined across all samples, and a strong correlation was observed between cell number per subset and RNA yield. Naive and central memory subsets were obtained from all 30 or so donors, but regulatory and stem cell-like memory subsets were isolated from only 8 patients and roughly eight healthy donors. The study compared TCRB repertoires of sorted circulating CD4+ T cell subsets between recently diagnosed type 1 diabetes patients and matched healthy donors.

Study-level results and caveats: Because cDNA was sequenced instead of genomic DNA, activated cells with high expression could be over-represented, although the groups did not differ in activation or CD3 levels. Patients with type 1 diabetes made fewer insertions and deleted more nucleotides at VDJ recombination sites, implying thymic rearrangement abnormalities. PCR may preferentially amplify shorter templates, but because patient and control samples were amplified and corrected together, any resulting skew would affect both groups equally. Because small numbers of individuals were included in the HLA sub-analyses, any influence of HLA type on TCRB rearrangement was left unresolved. Naive, central memory and regulatory TCRB repertoires appeared to be more alike among patients than among healthy donors. A moderate but significant shortening of TCRB CDR3 length was observed in type 1 diabetes patients in all four CD4+ subsets.

From each donor, a single peripheral blood sample of around 120 mL on average was drawn into heparinised tubes. A BD FACSAria II was used to sort naive, central memory, regulatory and stem cell-like memory CD4+ T cells with a panel that included CD45RO, CCR7, CD25, CD127, CD95 and CD27. Every sorted population had a purity above 95%. Right away, PBMCs were isolated by Lymphoprep density gradient centrifugation and were stained directly, with no culture step. So that batch effects would be minimized, each experiment stained and sorted samples in pairs, pairing one healthy donor with one patient. Remarks on this clone: It lacks a known antigen. Base qualities are missing; no much larger clone stands one base away.

Including the terminal cysteine and phenylalanine, the CDR3 comprises 15 residues. CDR3 DNA only is kept here, 45 bases in frame from base 1. CDR1 and CDR2 were assigned from the germline V gene (reference sequence) as LNHNV and YYDKDF. Cut back by 0 bases and 6 bases, the V and J ends lie 14 bases apart. The entire isolated RNA was reverse transcribed using the High Capacity cDNA Reverse Transcription Kit, and thus expressed TCRB transcripts were sequenced. Naive, central memory and regulatory T cell samples underwent deep immunoSEQ sequencing, averaging approximately 3.3 million total reads per sample. Sorted cells were lysed in RLT buffer and RNA was extracted with DNase-treated RNeasy Micro or Mini kits, depending on cell number. Each cell subset was processed separately to prevent cross-contamination, with patient and healthy donor samples processed together. TCRB sequences were amplified from cDNA with the immunoSEQ multiplex PCR, producing 87-bp fragments spanning the CDR3 region. Sequencing of the amplicons was performed on the Illumina HiSeq platform. In the source study's methods: Synthetic template baselines were used to correct PCR bias computationally, reads within Hamming distance 2 were collapsed, and singletons that could not be merged were discarded. Reads were aligned against IMGT so that V, D and J genes, CDR3 length and insertions or deletions at six rearrangement sites could be assigned. Within each subset, clonotype counts were normalized to sorted cell number, and only after that were true diversity and Gini coefficients computed with the tcR R package. Repertoire sharing was quantified using the overlap coefficient calculated on TCRB nucleotide sequences. What TCRdb holds here is the immuneACCESS table cut down to in-frame rearrangements. Part of the clones is not present; checked against another copy, under half of the missing clones reflect an unresolved V gene, and the others are unexplained. V and J calls plus clone size are reproduced from that table; the DNA served to infer D and trimming. Recorded for this sample are 150,000 or so clones; just over 8% of them occurred a single time. The ten most abundant clones make up more than 0.45% of the sample.

The clonotype originates from a young woman with type 1 diabetes. Material for sequencing was central memory CD4+ T cells from blood. In this chain, TRBV15 is recombined with TRBJ1-2; the D gene is possibly TRBD1, with 5 bases matching. The nucleotides are TGTGCCACCAGCAGAGATAATAGGACATCAGATGGCTACACCTTC. This yields the protein CATSRDNRTSDGYTF.